Below are 13 T cell receptor beta chains sequenced from a single sample in a study of blood T cell repertoires in COVID-19. Some clones are missing from TCRdb's copy, which holds only in-frame ones; the method was immunoSEQ multiplex PCR. The data contain about 120,000 clones, 82% of them singletons. Sequenced material: peripheral blood. The receptors come from a man aged 65-85 years with acute or convalescent COVID-19.

The rearrangement joins TRBV11-3 to TRBJ2-7; 7 bases agree with TRBD1. The CDR3 consists of 14 residues. V dropped 5 bases and J dropped 6; count of bases not matched to a gene: 10. CDR1 is SGHNT and CDR2 is YENEEA in the germline V gene. This CDR3 reads CASSPGGPSGEQYF. DNA of the CDR3: TGTGCCAGCAGCCCAGGGGGACCGTCCGGCGAGCAGTACTTC.

This chain joins TRBV6-5 and TRBJ2-1; TRBD1 matches at 7 bases. Germline CDR1 and CDR2: MNHEY and SVGAGI. With V trimmed by 8 bases and J by 8 bases, 9 bases remained unmatched. This CDR3 spans 13 amino acids. Written as DNA, the CDR3 is TGTGCCAGCCAACTGACAGGGAGTCATGAGCAGTTCTTC. It is translated as CASQLTGSHEQFF.

This sequence joins TRBV5-4 and TRBJ2-7, with 8 bases aligning to TRBD2. The V and J ends lost 0 bases and 0 bases, in that order; junction bases with no gene match: 5. The CDR3 sequence is 16 residues long. Germline V lookup: CDR1 SGHNT, CDR2 YYREEE (reference sequence). The CDR3 nucleotides read TGTGCCAGCAGCTTGGTGGCCGGGACTAGCTCCTACGAGCAGTACTTC. The encoded protein is CASSLVAGTSSYEQYF.

The V call is TRBV5-4, the J call TRBJ1-1; TRBD1 is a possible D gene (6 bases). The germline CDR1 and CDR2 sequences are SGHNT and YYREEE (reference sequence). This CDR3 has 15 amino acids. The V and J ends lost 0 bases and 5 bases respectively, with 14 bases between them. CDR3 nucleotide sequence: TGTGCCAGCAGCTTGGTAGGGCGGGGGCGGACTGAAGCTTTCTTT. It codes for CASSLVGRGRTEAFF.

This chain uses TRBV5-4 with TRBJ2-3; D possibly corresponds to TRBD2 (7 bases). Germline V lookup: CDR1 SGHNT, CDR2 YYREEE (reference sequence). V was clipped by 2 bases and J by 0 bases, with 16 bases between them. This CDR3 is built from 17 residues. The CDR3: CASSFVRRGRSTDTQYF. The CDR3 region has the DNA TGTGCCAGCAGCTTTGTCAGGCGGGGGCGTAGCACAGATACGCAGTATTTT.

This clone was observed a single time. The rearrangement joins TRBV19 to TRBJ1-6; possible D gene TRBD1, 5 bases. This CDR3 has 14 amino acids. Germline V gene sequence: CDR1 LNHDA, CDR2 SQIVND (reference sequence). Deletions cut 7 bases from V and 0 bases from J, with 7 bases between. The CDR3 loop is CASTGDSYNSPLHF. The CDR3 DNA sequence: TGTGCCAGTACGGGGGACTCCTATAATTCACCCCTCCACTTT.

This clone was seen repeatedly, ten times or more. J is TRBJ1-5 and V is TRBV28; 8 positions agree with TRBD1. J was trimmed by 3 bases and V by 3 bases; bases with no gene match: 4. In germline, CDR1 is MDHEN, CDR2 SYDVKM. This CDR3 has 15 amino acids. Here the CDR3 reads CASSFRGRFNQPQHF. The CDR3 DNA reads as TGTGCCAGCAGTTTCAGGGGGCGATTCAATCAGCCCCAGCATTTT. The full variable domain, its missing parts supplied by reference TRBV28 and TRBJ1-5, is DVKVTQSSRYLVKRTGEKVFLECVQDMDHENMFWYRQDPGLGLRLIYFSYDVKMKEKGDIPEGYSVSREKKERFSLILESASTNQTSMYLCASSFRGRFNQPQHFGDGTRLSIL.

The chain uses TRBV5-1 and TRBJ2-2; 9 bases agree with TRBD1. Germline V CDR1 and CDR2: SGHRS, YFSETQ. The CDR3 is 16 residues long. V shed 3 bases and J 4 bases; nucleotides not matched to a gene: 7. Here the CDR3 reads CASSSSQGAITGELFF. The CDR3 nucleotides read TGCGCCAGCAGCTCTTCACAGGGGGCGATCACCGGGGAGCTGTTTTTT.

Only one count was recorded for this clone. The same CDR3 arises from other DNA sequences in this sample as well. V and J are TRBV11-2 and TRBJ2-7; maybe TRBD1 (6 bases). The ends were cut back, 5 bases at V and 4 bases at J, with 9 bases in the middle. The germline gives CDR1 SGHAT, CDR2 FQNNGV. This CDR3 has 12 amino acids. CDR3 in amino acids: CASSPQGYEQYF. DNA of the CDR3: TGTGCCAGCAGCCCACAGGGATACGAGCAGTACTTC.

The chain has TRBV12-5 and TRBJ2-1, with D unresolved. Germline values: CDR1 LGHNT, CDR2 FRNRAP. This CDR3 is 15 amino acids long. Trimming removed 8 bases from V and 0 bases from J, with 14 bases in between. CDR3: CASSSAAYSYNEQFF. CDR3 coding DNA: TGTGCTAGTTCTTCGGCGGCTTACTCCTACAATGAGCAGTTCTTC.

This chain uses TRBV7-3 with TRBJ2-3, with D unresolved. CDR1 SGHTA and CDR2 FQGTGA come from the germline V gene. V was pared by 2 bases and J by 2 bases, with 5 bases between. CDR3 length: 13 amino acids. CDR3 DNA sequence: TGTGCCAGCAGCTTACTATCCACAGATACGCAGTATTTT. It encodes CASSLLSTDTQYF.

This clone was seen a handful of times. The CDR3 sequence is CSVGLNSNQPQHF. The DNA of the CDR3 is TGCAGCGTCGGACTGAATAGCAATCAGCCCCAGCATTTT. The chain has TRBV29-1 and TRBJ1-5; no definite D call. The CDR3 has 13 residues. V dropped 6 bases and J dropped 0 bases, with 9 bases sitting between them. Germline CDR1 SQVTM, CDR2 ANQGSEA.

V gene TRBV29-1 combines with J gene TRBJ2-3; 10 bases match TRBD1. The CDR3 is 13 residues long. The V gene's germline CDR1 is SQVTM and CDR2 ANQGSEA. V lost 7 bases and J lost 3; bases outside the gene matches: 4. The CDR3 DNA reads TGCAGCGCGCCGGGACAGGGGACAGATACGCAGTATTTT. It is translated as CSAPGQGTDTQYF.